Shown below are 2 T cell receptor beta chains from a single sample sequenced in a study of T cells in Graves' hyperthyroidism and ophthalmopathy. Amplified TCR beta CDR3 regions came from RNA transcripts. The HTBI primer set served for first-round RT-PCR of the TCR CDR3. TCRdb used MiXCR to reprocess the multiplex PCR reads, holding one entry per CDR3 protein. The sample has some 92,000 distinct CDR3 sequences, approximately 39% seen once; the top ten hold roughly a tenth. The specimen sequenced was peripheral blood or thyroid tissue (not recorded which). The receptors were sampled from a woman aged 25 to 39 with Graves' hyperthyroidism.

This clonotype showed up many times. V and J are TRBV6-5 and TRBJ2-7; 8 bases agree with TRBD2. The V gene end was trimmed by 6 bases and the J gene end by 2 bases; junction bases not matched to a gene: 3. The germline CDR1 and CDR2 sequences are MNHEY and SVGAGI. This CDR3 has 13 residues. CDR3 bases: TGTGCCAGCAGAAAAGCGGGGGCCTACGAGCAGTACTTC. It translates to CASRKAGAYEQYF.

A note on this clonotype: A read error may be the cause here, since a much bigger clone is one base away. The chain joins TRBV6-1 to TRBJ1-5; D is undetermined. This CDR3 is built from 13 residues. V was trimmed by 8 bases and J by 6 bases, leaving 14 bases between them. Per the germline V gene, CDR1 is MNHNS and CDR2 is SASEGT. The CDR3 DNA reads TGTGCCAGCGTCGAGCCGCCCACTCAGCCCCAGCATTTT. Residues: CASVEPPTQPQHF.